The T cell receptor beta chain described here comes from a study of blood T cells in healthy people across ages (dated by TCRdb to the mid-2010s). Broadly, across the study: In model experiments, template switching captured about one uniquely barcoded TCR beta cDNA molecule for every two T cells. Donors of different ages were randomly distributed across sequencing lanes to avoid experimental bias. Four age groups were formed from the donors: young (average 16 years), middle-aged (approximately 40), aged (62) and long-lived (roughly 88). Age-related changes in TCR beta repertoire diversity were measured in the study by deep sequencing normalized with unique cDNA molecular identifiers. Two additional independent replicas of 1 million unique cDNA reads from the same blood draw were analyzed for two donors (one aged 18 to 30 and one aged 80 or older).

Overall study outcomes, separate from this receptor: Observed TCR beta diversity correlated strongly with the percentage of naive T cells measured by flow cytometry. Estimates of total diversity from one million sequenced T cells were regarded as lower bounds and underestimates. Because donor CMV infection status was unknown, age-related changes in expanded clonotypes were potentially confounded. Compared with the aged group, the long-lived group had more naive CD4+ T cells, fewer expanded clones and increased TCR diversity, a pattern suggesting age selection. As age increased, observed TCR beta diversity per million T cells dropped in a roughly linear way, and a significant reduction was already evident by age 40. Bulk unsorted PBMC profiling prevented conclusive comparison of naive and antigen-experienced compartments.

To note about this clonotype: The specificity of this receptor is unknown. No much larger clone exists at a distance of one base, and base qualities are not known.

The donors were a few dozen Caucasian individuals from Russia, aged 6 to 90 years, who were systemically healthy. Approximately 11 milliliters of peripheral blood were drawn from each donor into EDTA-treated Vacutainer tubes. Ficoll-Paque density-gradient centrifugation was used to isolate PBMCs, with at least 7 million per sample. Total RNA, at least 5 micrograms per sample, was extracted from PBMCs with Trizol reagent. The percentages of naive CD45RAhigh/CD27high T cells were determined by flow cytometry on a PBMC aliquot from every donor. V drops 0 bases and J drops 2 bases, leaving 10 bases in between. Reading the germline V gene (reference sequence) gives CDR1 LGHDT and CDR2 YNNKEL. The CDR3 has 15 amino acids, counting the end cysteine and phenylalanine. The sequence is cut down to CDR3 DNA, 45 bases in frame from base 1. Libraries were built with 5' RACE. Sequencing instrument: Illumina HiSeq 2500. The second PCR ran for about 7 to 11 cycles and used a J-beta primer mix along with a sample-barcoded 5' primer. A unique molecular identifier was introduced onto each TCR beta cDNA molecule by a template-switch 5' adaptor carrying 12 random nucleotides. At least 2.5 million CDR3-containing paired-end reads were obtained from each sample. First-strand cDNA was synthesized from all RNA with the Mint cDNA synthesis kit, primed by a TRBC-specific oligonucleotide. All cDNA was treated with uracil-DNA glycosylase and then went through a first 18-cycle PCR with the universal primers M1SS and BC2_uni_R. The study's processing was this. Normalization of each sample was performed by random selection of 1 million high-quality reads, each carrying a distinct molecular identifier. Instead of being binned into consensus sequences, reads that shared molecular identifiers were thrown out. MiTCR, run with a Q25 quality threshold and the strictest error-elimination algorithm, handled CDR3 identification, clonotype clustering and error correction. A nonparametric unseen species model with Euler transformation was used to estimate lower-bound total TCR beta diversity. TCRdb redid the processing of the public reads, applying fastp at Q25 and MiXCR, and retained in-frame beta chains. When rows share a CDR3 protein, they turn into one entry using the most common DNA and genes. For this entry, the V and J calls and clone size follow TCRdb and not the study's own pipeline. Within this sample are about 780,000 distinct CDR3 sequences, with about half of them counted one time only. Clones ranked in the top ten supply less than 20% of the sample.

The chain employs TRBV3-1 and TRBJ2-5; the D gene is perhaps TRBD1, from 6 matching bases. Material: blood. The receptor was isolated from a man older than 75 in good health. The DNA reads TGTGCCAGCAGCCAAGATAGTACAGGGCAAGAGACCCAGTACTTC. Its coded protein is CASSQDSTGQETQYF.